This T cell receptor beta chain emerged from a study of blood T cell repertoires in COVID-19. Germline CDR1 is SGHRS and CDR2 is YFSETQ. CDR3 length: 14 residues. With V trimmed by 2 bases and J by 5 bases, 4 bases remained unmatched. Repertoires were generated with immunoSEQ multiplex PCR, while TCRdb's copy carries only in-frame clones and drops some. The repertoire holds 250,000 or so clones, with about 89% as singletons. The specimen sequenced was PBMCs or T cells enriched from blood (not recorded which). The chain links TRBV5-1 to TRBJ2-5; 9 bases match TRBD1. The sequence was collected from a human donor in a cohort exposed to, infected with or recovered from COVID-19 (not recorded which). The donor label of this sample is uncertain. CDR3 coding DNA: TGCGCCAGCAGCTTACAGGGGGCGAGGGAGACCCAGTACTTC. Its protein is CASSLQGARETQYF. The full variable domain, with the rest looked up from reference TRBV5-1 and TRBJ2-5, is KAGVTQTPRYLIKTRGQQVTLSCSPISGHRSVSWYQQTPGQGLQFLFEYFSETQRNKGNFPGRFSGRQFSNSRSEMNVSTLELGDSALYLCASSLQGARETQYFGPGTRLLVL.